This T cell receptor beta chain was recovered during a study of T cells after posttransplantation cyclophosphamide. Whole-study results and caveats: After PTCy, TRB diversity resembled that of CNI/methotrexate controls. Blood and skin or GI T cell repertoires showed limited TRB overlap.

Treatment was busulfan-fludarabine conditioning, a marrow graft, and cyclophosphamide on days +3 and +4. This CDR3 has 15 amino acids. V lost 5 bases to trimming and J lost 4 bases, with 17 bases between them. CDR1 and CDR2 from the germline V gene are SGHNT and YENEEA. Some clones are missing from TCRdb's copy, which holds only in-frame ones; the method was immunoSEQ multiplex PCR. The sample includes 7,000 or so clones, none of them occurring once. This clone has at least ten counts. What it recognizes is unknown. The source is a female patient aged 50 to 65 who received an allogeneic stem cell transplant from an unrelated donor, was CMV-positive, and had acute GVHD only. Some T cells may be provided by the graft donor. The chain couples TRBV11-3 to TRBJ2-5, with a possible D match to TRBD2 (6 bases). The material was PBMCs, obtained after allogeneic stem cell transplant with posttransplant cyclophosphamide. In DNA, the CDR3 is TGTGCCAGCAGCCTCCGTGGCGGGGTTTCAGAGACCCAGTACTTC. Amino acid sequence: CASSLRGGVSETQYF.